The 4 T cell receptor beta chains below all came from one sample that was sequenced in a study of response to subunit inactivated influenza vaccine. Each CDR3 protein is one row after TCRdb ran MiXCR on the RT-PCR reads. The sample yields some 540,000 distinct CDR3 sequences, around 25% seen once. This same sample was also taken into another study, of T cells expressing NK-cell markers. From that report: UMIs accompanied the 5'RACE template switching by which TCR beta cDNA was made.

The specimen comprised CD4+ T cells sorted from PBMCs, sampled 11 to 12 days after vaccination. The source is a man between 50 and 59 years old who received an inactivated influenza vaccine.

The CDR3 nucleotides are TGTGCCAGCAGCAGGGCGGGGGGGACCACCTACGAGCAGTACTTC. It is translated as CASSRAGGTTYEQYF. V is TRBV12-3 or TRBV12-4 and J is TRBJ2-7; 9 nucleotides match TRBD2. With 6 bases clipped from V and 2 bases from J, the junction kept 8 bases outside the gene matches. CDR3 length: 15 residues.

CDR3 coding DNA: TGTGCCAGCAGTTACTCCGGGACGGGCTCCTACAATGAGCAGTTCTTC. Translated: CASSYSGTGSYNEQFF. V gene TRBV6-5 combines with J gene TRBJ2-1; D is perhaps TRBD1 or TRBD2 (5 bases each). This CDR3 contains 16 residues. V was clipped by 0 bases and J by 0 bases, with 9 bases between them. CDR1 and CDR2 (germline): MNHEY, SVGAGI.

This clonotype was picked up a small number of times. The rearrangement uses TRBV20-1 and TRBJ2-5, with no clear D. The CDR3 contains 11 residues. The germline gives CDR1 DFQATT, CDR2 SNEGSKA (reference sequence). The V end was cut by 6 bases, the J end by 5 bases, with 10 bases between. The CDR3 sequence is CSARLSETQYF. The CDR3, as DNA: TGCAGTGCAAGGTTGTCGGAGACCCAGTACTTC.

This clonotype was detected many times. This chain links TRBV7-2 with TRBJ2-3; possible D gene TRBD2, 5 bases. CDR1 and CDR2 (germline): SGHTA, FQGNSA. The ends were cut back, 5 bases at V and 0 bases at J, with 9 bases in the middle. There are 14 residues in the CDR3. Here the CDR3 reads CASSPSGSTDTQYF. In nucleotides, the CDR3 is TGTGCCAGCAGCCCCAGCGGCAGCACAGATACGCAGTATTTT.